Shown below are 23 T cell receptor beta chains from a single sample sequenced in a study of cytomegalovirus exposure and HLA in healthy donors. PCR amplification relied on 60 Vbeta primers (plus 13 Jbeta primers). Assay used: immunoSEQ multiplex PCR; TCRdb lists only in-frame clones, some missing. The sample includes 210,000 or so clones, around 80% of them seen just once. What was sequenced was PBMCs. All receptors come from a girl under 10 years old in good health and CMV-seronegative.

The V and J genes are TRBV9 and TRBJ1-6; D may be TRBD1 (5 bases). Germline CDR1 and CDR2: SGDLS and YYNGEE. The CDR3 is 16 amino acids. The V and J ends lost 3 bases and 0 bases respectively, with 10 bases between them. CDR3: CASSERGDSYNSPLHF. In DNA, the CDR3 is TGTGCCAGCAGCGAGCGGGGGGACTCCTATAATTCACCCCTCCACTTT.

The V gene is TRBV19, the J gene TRBJ2-1, with D perhaps matching TRBD1 (6 bases). V lost 5 bases to trimming and J lost 8 bases, with 16 bases between them. CDR1 is LNHDA and CDR2 is SQIVND in the germline V gene (reference sequence). The CDR3 is 14 residues long. CDR3 DNA sequence: TGTGCCAGTAGTTCAGGGGTGGGCAGGGATGAGCAGTTCTTC. This codes for CASSSGVGRDEQFF.

This chain uses TRBV5-4 with TRBJ2-2; D might be TRBD1 (6 bases). The CDR3 loop spans 14 amino acids. V dropped 4 bases and J dropped 9 bases, with 16 bases sitting between them. From germline, CDR1 is SGHNT and CDR2 YYREEE (reference sequence). The CDR3 DNA reads TGTGCCAGCAGCAACCGGGACACCGAGAGGGAGCTGTTTTTT. Amino acid sequence: CASSNRDTERELFF.

This CDR3 is CASRASQGFEQYF. The CDR3, as DNA: TGTGCCAGCAGAGCGAGTCAGGGTTTCGAGCAGTACTTC. The chain is built from TRBV2 and TRBJ2-7, with D perhaps matching TRBD1 (5 bases). This CDR3 region has 13 residues. Germline V gene lookup returns CDR1 SNHLY and CDR2 FYNNEI. Between the trimmed V and J ends, which lost 6 bases and 6 bases, there was a span of 15 bases.

This chain links TRBV6-6 with TRBJ1-2, with 9 bases lining up with TRBD1. Germline V gene data show CDR1 as MNHNY and CDR2 as SVGAGI (reference sequence). The V and J ends lost 0 bases and 7 bases, in that order; junction bases with no gene match: 6. This CDR3 is 15 amino acids long. CDR3 loop: CASSYSDRGEVGYTF. CDR3 DNA sequence: TGTGCCAGCAGTTACTCGGACAGGGGAGAGGTTGGCTACACCTTC.

Here the CDR3 DNA reads TGTGCCAGCAGTGAAATAGCGGGAGGTCGCAATGAGCAGTTCTTC. Residues: CASSEIAGGRNEQFF. V usage is TRBV6-1 and J usage is TRBJ2-1; 10 bases map to TRBD2. The CDR3 runs 15 residues. The germline V gene has CDR1 MNHNS and CDR2 SASEGT. Trimming took 2 bases from V and 6 from J; bases not matched to a gene: 4.

The chain couples TRBV29-1 to TRBJ1-2; TRBD1 aligns across 7 bases. The germline V gene has CDR1 SQVTM and CDR2 ANQGSEA. CDR3 length equals 16 residues. Trimming took 5 bases from V and 3 from J; bases not matched to a gene: 15. DNA for the CDR3: TGCAGCGTTCGCTCAAACAGGGGTGGCGTAGACTATGGCTACACCTTC. It translates to CSVRSNRGGVDYGYTF.

The DNA for the CDR3 is TGTGCCAGCAGTGACAGACTAGCGTATAGGTTCTTC. It yields the protein CASSDRLAYRFF. V and J are TRBV6-4 and TRBJ2-1; 8 nucleotides line up with TRBD2. V lost 2 bases to trimming and J lost 15 bases; unmatched junction nucleotides: 6. Per germline, CDR1 MRHNA and CDR2 SNTAGT. The CDR3 length is 12 residues.

This chain uses TRBV9 with TRBJ1-6, with TRBD1 as a possible D gene (5 bases). In germline, CDR1 is SGDLS, CDR2 YYNGEE. This CDR3 has 14 residues. V was trimmed by 2 bases and J by 7 bases, leaving 10 bases between them. The CDR3 DNA reads TGTGCCAGCAGCGTGAGGGAGGGGAATTCACCCCTCCACTTT. It is translated as CASSVREGNSPLHF.

This chain joins TRBV6-6 and TRBJ2-2, with TRBD2 matching 9 bases. The CDR3 runs 16 residues. Looked up from germline, CDR1 is MNHNY and CDR2 is SVGAGI (reference sequence). J was trimmed by 8 bases and V by 4 bases; bases with no gene match: 11. DNA for the CDR3: TGTGCCAGCAGTTCCCGGCGGGGGGGCCGAGTAGGGGAGCTGTTTTTT. Translating gives CASSSRRGGRVGELFF.

This clone appeared a few times. J is TRBJ2-1 and V is TRBV6-5, with a possible D match to TRBD1 (5 bases). Per germline, CDR1 MNHEY and CDR2 SVGAGI. Deletions cut 2 bases from V and 8 bases from J, with 16 bases between. CDR3 size: 15 residues. The CDR3 reads CASSYLALGLHEQFF. CDR3 coding DNA: TGTGCCAGCAGTTACCTCGCTTTGGGGCTCCATGAGCAGTTCTTC.

The V gene is TRBV5-4, the J gene TRBJ1-1; D possibly corresponds to TRBD1 (5 bases). CDR1 SGHNT and CDR2 YYREEE come from the germline V gene (reference sequence). This CDR3 is built from 14 residues. V was cut by 2 bases and J by 4 bases, with 12 bases left in between. The CDR3 loop is CASSFDRRSTEAFF. CDR3 nucleotides: TGTGCCAGCAGCTTCGACAGACGAAGCACTGAAGCTTTCTTT.

The CDR3 nucleotides are TGTGCCAGCAGTTTTTCTCCGGACACTGAAGCTTTCTTT. As protein: CASSFSPDTEAFF. The V call is TRBV6-5, the J call TRBJ1-1; D call uncertain. This CDR3 spans 13 amino acids. Germline V gene lookup returns CDR1 MNHEY and CDR2 SVGAGI. V was cut by 4 bases and J by 3 bases, with 9 bases left in between.

This clone was counted a few times. The rearrangement links TRBV6-5 to TRBJ2-1; a possible D gene is TRBD1 (6 bases). Germline CDR1 MNHEY, CDR2 SVGAGI. V dropped 0 bases and J dropped 1 base, with 10 bases sitting between them. This CDR3 comprises 16 residues. In nucleotides, the CDR3 is TGTGCCAGCAGTTACTCGGGGGCCCCGTCCTACAATGAGCAGTTCTTC. This encodes CASSYSGAPSYNEQFF.

The chain links TRBV27 to TRBJ2-7; D might be TRBD1 (6 bases). The CDR3 runs to 15 residues. V lost 3 bases and J lost 3, with 15 bases in between. Germline-derived CDR1 and CDR2 are MNHEY and SMNVEV (reference sequence). The CDR3 DNA reads as TGTGCCAGCAGTTTGGGGGCAATCGATTTCTACGAGCAGTACTTC. Translated, it gives CASSLGAIDFYEQYF.

CDR3 DNA sequence: TGTGCCAGCAGTTACTTAGCGGGAGCTAACAATGAGCAGTTCTTC. Protein: CASSYLAGANNEQFF. J is TRBJ2-1 and V is TRBV6-6; the match to TRBD2 covers 9 bases. The CDR3 consists of 15 residues. Germline loops: CDR1 MNHNY, CDR2 SVGAGI (reference sequence). V was pared by 1 base and J by 5 bases, with 3 bases of the junction left unmatched.

This clone has only a few counts. This chain joins TRBV6-6 and TRBJ1-1, with 7 bases matching TRBD1. Germline V gives CDR1 MNHNY, CDR2 SVGAGI (reference sequence). Trimming cost V 5 bases and J 3 bases; bases outside gene matches: 12. CDR3 length: 16 amino acids. The CDR3 DNA is TGTGCCAGCAGTCAGAGCAGGGGGAATGGGTACACTGAAGCTTTCTTT. It specifies CASSQSRGNGYTEAFF.

The V and J genes are TRBV5-1 and TRBJ2-6, with 7 positions matching TRBD2. Germline V lookup: CDR1 SGHRS, CDR2 YFSETQ. The CDR3 sequence is 21 residues long. Losses at the gene ends were 3 bases for V and 0 bases for J; bases not matched to a gene: 18. In DNA, the CDR3 is TGCGCCAGCAGCTCATGGACGGGGTTTGGGGGAGGGATCTCTGGGGCCAACGTCCTGACTTTC. The encoded protein is CASSSWTGFGGGISGANVLTF.

This clone was seen a few times. The CDR3 DNA sequence: TGTGCCAGCAGCCAACAATCGACAGGGGGTGAGACCCAGTACTTC. It specifies CASSQQSTGGETQYF. The chain couples TRBV11-2 to TRBJ2-5, with 9 bases that match TRBD1. CDR1 is SGHAT, CDR2 FQNNGV, per germline. With 5 bases clipped from V and 5 bases from J, the junction kept 9 bases outside the gene matches. The length of the CDR3 is 15 residues. The complete variable domain, with remaining parts taken from reference TRBV11-2 and TRBJ2-5, reads EAGVAQSPRYKIIEKRQSVAFWCNPISGHATLYWYQQILGQGPKLLIQFQNNGVVDDSQLPKDRFSAERLKGVDSTLKIQPAKLEDSAVYLCASSQQSTGGETQYFGPGTRLLVL.

Only a few counts were recorded for this clone. CDR3 sequence reads: CASSWSPDRSLENTIYF. The CDR3 DNA sequence: TGTGCCAGCAGCTGGAGCCCCGACCGTTCCCTTGAAAACACCATATATTTT. The chain has TRBV5-4 and TRBJ1-3; no definite D call. From germline, CDR1 is SGHNT and CDR2 YYREEE (reference sequence). Deletions cut 3 bases from V and 6 bases from J, with 22 bases between. The length of the CDR3 is 17 residues.

The chain recombines TRBV14 with TRBJ1-2, with TRBD1 matching 7 bases. The CDR3 sequence is 14 residues long. Germline CDR1 SGHDN, CDR2 FVKESK. Unmatched junction bases numbered 6, after V lost 1 base and J lost 7 bases. The DNA for the CDR3 is TGTGCCAGCAGCCAAGTCCAAGGGGGCCGTGGCTACACCTTC. This translates into CASSQVQGGRGYTF.

The chain is built from TRBV2 and TRBJ1-5, with 8 bases lining up with TRBD1. There are 15 residues in the CDR3. In germline, CDR1 is SNHLY, CDR2 FYNNEI. Unmatched junction bases numbered 3, after V lost 3 bases and J lost 2 bases. The chain's CDR3 is CASSEGGQGNQPQHF. Written as DNA, the CDR3 is TGTGCCAGCAGTGAGGGGGGACAGGGCAATCAGCCCCAGCATTTT.

V usage is TRBV5-6 and J usage is TRBJ1-2; D perhaps matches TRBD1 (5 bases). The CDR3 is 15 amino acids. Germline values: CDR1 SGHDT, CDR2 YYEEEE. V was shortened by 0 bases and J by 14 bases, with 23 bases between the two germline ends. The CDR3: CASSLVSGRRLACTF. The CDR3 DNA reads TGTGCCAGCAGCTTGGTTTCAGGGAGGCGCCTTGCTTGTACCTTC. Variable domain in full (rest from reference TRBV5-6 and TRBJ1-2): DAGVTQSPTHLIKTRGQQVTLRCSPKSGHDTVSWYQQALGQGPQFIFQYYEEEERQRGNFPDRFSGHQFPNYSSELNVNALLLGDSALYLCASSLVSGRRLACTFGSGTRLTVV.